The 16 T cell receptor beta chains below come from one sample, sequenced in a study of T cell repertoires in cytomegalovirus infection. Their antigens remain unidentified. A single record per CDR3 protein comes from TCRdb applying MiXCR to the reads. This table holds roughly 730,000 distinct CDR3 sequences, around 30% found once. Specimen: cultured PBMCs, collected from culture after CMV antigen stimulation. The receptors originated from a human donor in good health (CMV status not recorded). Some clones in this sample may be carry-over from other donors' samples.

Concerning this clonotype itself: It is likely a read error, because the conserved phenylalanine at the end of the CDR3 is missing. The J gene is TRBJ1-5, the V gene TRBV11-2, with 7 bases aligning to TRBD1. Trimming cost V 6 bases and J 1 base; bases outside gene matches: 6. The CDR3 extends over 15 amino acids. CDR1 SGHAT and CDR2 FQNNGV come from the germline V gene. CDR3 protein: CASSLSGGSNQPQHV. In DNA, the CDR3 is TGTGCCAGCAGTTTATCAGGGGGGAGCAATCAGCCCCAGCATGTT.

The rearrangement links TRBV7-9 to TRBJ1-5, with D perhaps TRBD1 (5 bases). V was trimmed by 5 bases and J by 2 bases, leaving 13 bases between them. The CDR3 sequence is 15 residues long. Germline V lookup: CDR1 SEHNR, CDR2 FQNEAQ (reference sequence). The CDR3 protein is CASSPRGAGNQPQHF. The CDR3, as DNA: TGTGCCAGCAGCCCCCGCGGGGCCGGCAATCAGCCCCAGCATTTT. Based on the CDR3 plus reference TRBV7-9 and TRBJ1-5, the full variable domain is DTGVSQNPRHKITKRGQNVTFRCDPISEHNRLYWYRQTLGQGPEFLTYFQNEAQLEKSRLLSDRFSAERPKGSFSTLEIQRTEQGDSAMYLCASSPRGAGNQPQHFGDGTRLSIL.

The CDR3 bases are TGTGCCAGCAGCCACCAGGCGCCAGATACGCAGTATTTT. Translated: CASSHQAPDTQYF. This chain links TRBV7-7 with TRBJ2-3; D gene ambiguous. The germline CDR1 and CDR2 sequences are SSHAT and FNYEAQ (reference sequence). The CDR3 sequence is 13 residues long. V was clipped by 5 bases and J by 4 bases, with 10 bases between them.

The chain combines TRBV9 with TRBJ1-2; D possibly corresponds to TRBD1 (6 bases). V was cut by 0 bases and J by 6 bases, with 21 bases left in between. This CDR3 comprises 17 residues. Germline-derived CDR1 and CDR2 are SGDLS and YYNGEE. Written as DNA, the CDR3 is TGTGCCAGCAGCGTAGACAGGGCGGATGTAGCGAGCCATGGCTACACCTTC. Translated: CASSVDRADVASHGYTF.

The chain carries TRBV11-2 and TRBJ2-1; D unresolved. Germline-derived CDR1 and CDR2 are SGHAT and FQNNGV. The germline V and J ends were trimmed by 3 bases and 10 bases, with 13 bases remaining between them. The CDR3 runs to 13 residues. CDR3 bases: TGTGCCAGCAGCTTGAGTATCCTCGGAGAGCAGTTCTTC. Its translation: CASSLSILGEQFF.

The sample holds a few counts of this clonotype. The chain carries TRBV6-1 and TRBJ2-5, with 7 bases that match TRBD1. The length of the CDR3 is 13 residues. The V gene end was trimmed by 6 bases and the J gene end by 5 bases; junction bases not matched to a gene: 6. CDR1 MNHNS and CDR2 SASEGT come from the germline V gene. The CDR3: CASRPFRGETQYF. The CDR3 nucleotides read TGTGCCAGCAGACCCTTCAGGGGGGAGACCCAGTACTTC.

This clonotype was picked up a small number of times. The chain is built from TRBV12-3 or TRBV12-4 and TRBJ2-1; D ambiguous. Trimming removed 8 bases at V and 13 bases at J, with 18 bases between. This CDR3 region has 12 residues. The CDR3 is CASGEFLEEQFF. CDR3 nucleotide sequence: TGTGCCAGCGGTGAGTTTCTTGAAGAACAGTTCTTC.

The chain recombines TRBV19 with TRBJ2-1, with D possibly being TRBD2 (5 bases). V was cut by 2 bases and J by 3 bases, with 8 bases left in between. This CDR3 is 14 amino acids long. Germline CDR1 is LNHDA and CDR2 is SQIVND (reference sequence). The CDR3 protein is CASSIMSGYNEQFF. In DNA form, the CDR3 reads TGTGCCAGTAGTATAATGAGCGGCTACAATGAGCAGTTCTTC.

The chain carries TRBV28 and TRBJ1-2; perhaps TRBD1 as D (5 bases). CDR1 is MDHEN and CDR2 is SYDVKM in the germline V gene. V was clipped by 4 bases and J by 7 bases, with 16 bases between them. The CDR3 runs to 14 residues. CDR3 coding DNA: TGTGCCAGCAGTTCTGGGCAGGGTGTTGCTGGCTACACCTTC. Encoded protein: CASSSGQGVAGYTF.

This clonotype was seen only a few times. V is TRBV5-6 and J is TRBJ1-5; no clear D. Trimming pared 4 bases from V and 4 bases from J, leaving 15 bases between. The CDR3 spans 15 residues. CDR1 is SGHDT, CDR2 YYEEEE, per germline. The CDR3 DNA is TGTGCCAGCAGCGCGCTCATGGGGTGTAATCAGCCCCAGCATTTT. Protein sequence: CASSALMGCNQPQHF.

A few counts support this clonotype. The chain employs TRBV12-3 or TRBV12-4 and TRBJ1-2, with a weak D call TRBD1 (5 bases). Trimming took off 2 bases at V and 6 bases at J, with 19 bases between the two ends. The CDR3 is 16 residues long. CDR3 DNA sequence: TGTGCCAGCAGTTTATACTCTCGGGGGGGGACGGATGGCTACACCTTC. This translates into CASSLYSRGGTDGYTF.

The chain has TRBV12-3 or TRBV12-4 and TRBJ2-5; D might be TRBD2 (5 bases). Deletions cut 6 bases from V and 5 bases from J, with 16 bases between. The CDR3 contains 14 residues. CDR3 protein: CASRITRRSETQYF. For the CDR3, the DNA is TGTGCCAGCAGAATCACTAGACGTAGCGAGACCCAGTACTTC.

The CDR3 sequence: CASSQARFHEQYF. The CDR3 nucleotides are TGCGCCAGCAGCCAAGCCAGGTTCCACGAGCAGTACTTC. The chain recombines TRBV4-3 with TRBJ2-7; D gene uncertain. There are 13 residues in the CDR3. The germline CDR1 and CDR2 sequences are LGHNA and YSLEER. Trimming cost V 1 base and J 5 bases, with 9 bases left between them.

The gene calls are TRBV12-3 or TRBV12-4 and TRBJ2-5; D is possibly TRBD1 or TRBD2 (5 bases each). Trimming left V 3 bases short and J 3 bases short, with 14 bases between. The CDR3 sequence is 15 residues long. The CDR3 protein is CASSFPIGTEETQYF. CDR3 bases: TGTGCCAGCAGTTTTCCAATCGGGACGGAAGAGACCCAGTACTTC.

The J gene is TRBJ1-5, the V gene TRBV15; D gene unclear. This CDR3 contains 15 residues. Trimming shortened V by 1 base and J by 4 bases, and 11 bases separated the two germline ends. The germline V gene encodes CDR1 LNHNV and CDR2 YYDKDF (reference sequence). The CDR3 loop is CATSRVDGTNQPQHF. In DNA form, the CDR3 reads TGTGCCACCAGCAGAGTCGACGGTACGAATCAGCCCCAGCATTTT.

This clonotype came up a few times. J is TRBJ2-1 and V is TRBV6-6; the match to TRBD1 covers 9 bases. CDR3 length: 14 residues. The V and J ends lost 8 bases and 8 bases, in that order; junction bases with no gene match: 10. Germline CDR1 reads MNHNY; CDR2 reads SVGAGI (reference sequence). The CDR3, as DNA: TGTGCCAGCGGCCCGGACAGGGGTAAAGATGAGCAGTTCTTC. This gives the protein CASGPDRGKDEQFF.